This T cell receptor beta chain was identified in a study of post-analysis software for immune sequencing data. Study results and limitations: Higher frequency in patients than in controls was seen for 5 or 6 TRBV segments, with TRBV5-6, TRBV5-1 and TRBV20-1 among them. Samples made in the same batch grouped tightly together by F measure.

This CDR3 spans 11 amino acids. From germline, CDR1 is SQVTM and CDR2 ANQGSEA. Trimming took off 3 bases at V and 7 bases at J, with 7 bases between the two ends. The table lists this clonotype with a few counts. Its antigen is not identified. Unique-molecular-identifier-tagged TCR beta cDNA libraries were used. cDNA molecules numbering roughly 500,000 came from about 0.94 to 9.7 million T cells. TCRdb used MiXCR to reprocess the PCR reads, holding one entry per CDR3 protein. Here the sample spans 450,000 to 700,000 distinct CDR3 sequences, roughly 40% being singletons. This sequence originates from a girl between 10 and 17 years old with multiple sclerosis. The source material was blood. The chain uses TRBV29-1 and TRBJ2-1; D gene uncertain. The CDR3 nucleotides read TGCAGCGTTGACCGGCGGAATGAGCAGTTCTTC. Residues: CSVDRRNEQFF.